The 5 T cell receptor beta chains below all came from one sample that was sequenced in a study of beta chain features in type 1 diabetes. Expressed TCRB transcripts were sequenced after all isolated RNA was converted to cDNA. Clones were read by immunoSEQ multiplex PCR, and TCRdb kept only the in-frame ones, dropping some. Of approximately 270,000 clones listed, 14% are singletons. Antigens of these TCRs are unknown. General study findings and limits: People with Type 1 diabetes carried modestly yet significantly shorter TCRB CDR3s in all four CD4+ subsets.

What was sequenced was naive CD4+ T cells from blood. These receptors originate from a man aged 25-45 years with type 1 diabetes.

There are a few counts of this clone. The chain couples TRBV11-2 to TRBJ2-3; a possible D gene is TRBD2 (6 bases). CDR1 is SGHAT, CDR2 FQNNGV, per germline. This CDR3 has 17 residues. The ends were cut back, 1 base at V and 4 bases at J, with 18 bases in the middle. CDR3 loop: CASSLVRSGISADTQYF. CDR3 sequence (DNA): TGTGCCAGCAGCTTAGTTCGTAGCGGAATTTCTGCAGATACGCAGTATTTT.

V is TRBV28 and J is TRBJ2-4; weak D call: TRBD2 (6 bases). Germline loops: CDR1 MDHEN, CDR2 SYDVKM. V was shortened by 6 bases and J by 0 bases, with 15 bases between the two germline ends. The CDR3 runs to 16 residues. The CDR3 DNA sequence: TGTGCCAGCAGCGGGGGAGGAGTCATAGCCAAAAACATTCAGTACTTC. Translation gives CASSGGGVIAKNIQYF.

This chain uses TRBV28 with TRBJ2-5; D may be TRBD1 (6 bases). This CDR3 has 14 residues. From germline, CDR1 is MDHEN and CDR2 SYDVKM. The V end lost 5 bases, the J end lost 1 base, and 11 bases lay between the germline ends. The CDR3 protein is CASSDRFAQETQYF. The DNA of the CDR3 is TGTGCCAGCAGTGACAGGTTCGCCCAAGAGACCCAGTACTTC.

This sequence joins TRBV19 and TRBJ1-4, with TRBD1 matching over 9 bases. CDR1 is LNHDA and CDR2 is SQIVND in the germline V gene (reference sequence). The V segment lost 5 bases and the J segment 5 bases; nucleotides outside the gene matches: 3. This CDR3 is built from 14 residues. The CDR3: CASSRTGVNEKLFF. The CDR3 DNA reads TGTGCCAGTAGTCGGACAGGGGTGAATGAAAAACTGTTTTTT.

This clone was seen more than once but under ten times. The rearrangement uses TRBV5-4 and TRBJ2-6; D remains ambiguous. The CDR3 is 15 residues long. Germline CDR1 and CDR2: SGHNT and YYREEE (reference sequence). V lost 0 bases, J lost 1 base, and 5 bases lay in between. This CDR3 is CASSLAGSGANVLTF. In nucleotides, the CDR3 is TGTGCCAGCAGCTTGGCCGGTTCTGGGGCCAACGTCCTGACTTTC.